The clone carrying this T cell receptor (beta chain) came up a few times. V lost 1 base and J lost 11, with 11 bases in between. From germline, CDR1 is SGHVS and CDR2 FNYEAQ. CDR3 size: 12 residues. This specimen comes from a study of shared clonotypes between healthy human individuals. The assay ran at deep level. The table came from immunoSEQ multiplex PCR; TCRdb's copy has only in-frame clones and leaves some out. Among around 240,000 clones listed, just over 65% were seen once. This sequence was found in a young man in good health. Sequenced: memory CD4+ T cells sorted from blood. Subset in this sample: CD45RA-negative fraction. The chain carries TRBV7-6 and TRBJ1-1, with D tentatively TRBD1 (6 bases). CDR3 DNA sequence: TGTGCCAGCAGCTTAGGAGGGGGGCGGGCTTTCTTT. This encodes CASSLGGGRAFF.